These 27 T cell receptor beta chains originate from one sample sequenced in a study of control samples from healthy donors and cancer patients. Here immunoSEQ multiplex PCR was the method, and the copy in TCRdb shows in-frame clones only, minus some. The data show about 95,000 clones, about 85% seen once. The sample consisted of blood. The receptors originated from a man aged 30-40 years in good health.

The chain links TRBV5-5 to TRBJ2-3, with a possible D match to TRBD2 (6 bases). The CDR3 contains 14 residues. The V gene's germline CDR1 is SGHKS and CDR2 YYEKEE (reference sequence). Trimming left V 0 bases short and J 1 base short, with 6 bases between. The CDR3 bases are TGTGCCAGCAGCTTGGGGGGGGGCACAGATACGCAGTATTTT. This translates into CASSLGGGTDTQYF.

The chain links TRBV7-2 to TRBJ2-1; 8 nucleotides align to TRBD2. Unmatched junction bases numbered 3, after V lost 7 bases and J lost 4 bases. Germline V lookup: CDR1 SGHTA, CDR2 FQGNSA. The CDR3 length is 13 residues. DNA of the CDR3: TGTGCCAGCAACCGGGGGGGGTACAATGAGCAGTTCTTC. Protein product: CASNRGGYNEQFF.

The CDR3: CASSQGPGGRSETQYF. The CDR3 DNA reads as TGTGCCAGCAGCCAAGGGCCGGGGGGGCGTTCCGAGACCCAGTACTTC. V gene TRBV3-1 (or the pseudogene TRBV3-2) combines with J gene TRBJ2-5, with TRBD2 identical over 8 bases. In germline, CDR1 is LGHDT, CDR2 YNNKEL (reference sequence). The CDR3 is made up of 16 amino acids. J lost 5 bases, V lost 1 base, and 9 bases had no gene match.

The rearrangement uses TRBV11-2 and TRBJ1-1; possibly TRBD1 for D (6 bases). This CDR3 contains 13 residues. The germline gives CDR1 SGHAT, CDR2 FQNNGV. V lost 6 bases and J lost 5, with 13 bases in between. DNA of the CDR3: TGTGCCAGCAGGGAGGGGGGGGGTACTGAAGCTTTCTTT. Amino acid sequence: CASREGGGTEAFF.

V is TRBV10-2 and J is TRBJ1-2; TRBD1 matches at 7 bases. V shed 10 bases, J shed 7 bases, and the junction held 9 bases outside the gene matches. Looked up from germline, CDR1 is WSHSY and CDR2 is SAAADI. This CDR3 has 12 amino acids. The CDR3 loop is CATKGGAGGYTF. The DNA for the CDR3 is TGCGCCACCAAAGGGGGCGCGGGTGGCTACACCTTC.

This rearrangement joins TRBV10-3 to TRBJ1-6; D is possibly TRBD1 (5 bases). Germline loops: CDR1 ENHRY, CDR2 SYGVKD. The V and J ends lost 8 bases and 7 bases respectively, with 15 bases between them. The length of the CDR3 is 14 residues. The CDR3 loop is CAIGAQVGNSPLHF. The CDR3 DNA reads TGTGCCATCGGGGCGCAGGTCGGCAATTCACCCCTCCACTTT.

This chain connects TRBV28 to TRBJ1-2; D gene ambiguous. Per the germline V gene, CDR1 is MDHEN and CDR2 is SYDVKM. The V end was cut by 6 bases, the J end by 8 bases, with 10 bases between. This CDR3 is 11 amino acids long. CDR3 loop: CASRVTRGYTF. For the CDR3, the DNA is TGTGCCAGCAGAGTAACGCGAGGCTACACCTTC.

V is TRBV10-1 and J is TRBJ1-5; TRBD1 might be the D (6 bases). The ends were cut back, 6 bases at V and 0 bases at J, with 12 bases in the middle. This CDR3 has 15 residues. The germline V gene encodes CDR1 WNHNN and CDR2 SYGVQD (reference sequence). The CDR3: CASRTGTYSNQPQHF. The CDR3, as DNA: TGCGCCAGCAGAACCGGGACATATAGCAATCAGCCCCAGCATTTT.

The rearrangement joins TRBV28 to TRBJ1-5; D not resolved. The V and J ends lost 5 bases and 2 bases respectively, with 13 bases between them. CDR3 length equals 15 residues. Germline values: CDR1 MDHEN, CDR2 SYDVKM. The CDR3 is CASSPPGMRNQPQHF. The CDR3 DNA follows: TGTGCCAGCAGTCCCCCCGGGATGCGCAATCAGCCCCAGCATTTT.

The V and J genes are TRBV3-1 (or the pseudogene TRBV3-2) and TRBJ1-2; unclear D gene. The V end was cut by 0 bases, the J end by 9 bases, with 11 bases between. The V gene's germline CDR1 is LGHDT and CDR2 YNNKEL (reference sequence). The length of the CDR3 is 13 residues. The CDR3 is CASSQEGRHRYTF. The CDR3 nucleotides read TGTGCCAGCAGCCAAGAGGGGAGACATCGCTACACCTTC.

CDR3 sequence (DNA): TGCGCCAGCAGCCAAGATGGACAGGCATCTAGCACAGATACGCAGTATTTT. Amino acids: CASSQDGQASSTDTQYF. This chain connects TRBV4-1 to TRBJ2-3, with 7 nucleotides matching TRBD1. The CDR3 is made up of 17 amino acids. CDR1 and CDR2 (germline): MGHRA, YSYEKL. The trim removed 0 bases at V and 0 bases at J, leaving 6 bases unmatched.

The chain is built from TRBV6-4 and TRBJ1-1; D ambiguous. The germline V gene has CDR1 MRHNA and CDR2 SNTAGT. The CDR3 loop spans 13 amino acids. The germline V and J ends were trimmed by 5 bases and 0 bases, with 7 bases remaining between them. The CDR3 coding sequence is TGTGCCAGCAGTACGGGTATGAACACTGAAGCTTTCTTT. It translates to CASSTGMNTEAFF.

The chain employs TRBV10-2 and TRBJ1-5; D ambiguous. Germline V CDR1 and CDR2: WSHSY, SAAADI. Trimming removed 6 bases at V and 2 bases at J, with 5 bases between. The CDR3 spans 12 residues. The CDR3 sequence is CASRGGNQPQHF. The CDR3, as DNA: TGCGCCAGCAGGGGAGGCAATCAGCCCCAGCATTTT.

The gene calls are TRBV28 and TRBJ1-2; TRBD1 might be the D (6 bases). V gave up 5 bases and J gave up 4 bases, with 11 bases separating them. The CDR3 loop spans 13 amino acids. CDR1 is MDHEN, CDR2 SYDVKM, per germline. CDR3 coding DNA: TGTGCCAGCAGTCCCGCAGGGGTCTATGGCTACACCTTC. Its protein product is CASSPAGVYGYTF.

The V call is TRBV11-3, the J call TRBJ2-1; the match to TRBD1 covers 10 bases. The V gene's germline CDR1 is SGHNT and CDR2 YENEEA. The CDR3 runs 15 residues. V was clipped by 5 bases and J by 9 bases; unmatched bases: 10. The CDR3 DNA reads as TGTGCCAGCAGCGCCGGGACAGGGGATCAGGGTGAGCAGTTCTTC. Translation: CASSAGTGDQGEQFF.

This clone appeared a few times. V and J are TRBV2 and TRBJ1-1, with D possibly matching TRBD1 (5 bases). Germline lookup yields CDR1 SNHLY and CDR2 FYNNEI. The ends were cut back, 5 bases at V and 1 base at J, with 14 bases in the middle. The CDR3 is 15 amino acids. CDR3 sequence reads: CASSPTLTGNTEAFF. The CDR3 DNA reads TGTGCCAGCAGTCCTACACTCACAGGGAACACTGAAGCTTTCTTT.

The CDR3 region has the DNA TGTGCCTGGAGGGGACTAGCGGGAATGGGGGGTACGCAGTATTTT. It specifies CAWRGLAGMGGTQYF. The V and J genes are TRBV30 and TRBJ2-3, with 13 bases matching TRBD2. The length of the CDR3 is 15 residues. V lost 3 bases and J lost 8; bases outside the gene matches: 8. Germline lookup yields CDR1 GTSNPN and CDR2 SVGIG (reference sequence).

The chain recombines TRBV5-1 with TRBJ1-4; TRBD1 matches at 9 bases. The germline gives CDR1 SGHRS, CDR2 YFSETQ. This CDR3 is built from 15 residues. V gave up 7 bases and J gave up 3 bases; unmatched junction bases: 7. The CDR3 is CASALGDRANEKLFF. The CDR3 DNA is TGCGCCAGCGCCTTGGGGGACAGGGCTAATGAAAAACTGTTTTTT.

This rearrangement joins TRBV5-5 to TRBJ2-3; D may be TRBD1 (5 bases). CDR3 length equals 17 residues. Trimming shortened V by 0 bases and J by 0 bases, and 14 bases separated the two germline ends. CDR1 is SGHKS, CDR2 YYEKEE, per germline (reference sequence). In DNA form, the CDR3 reads TGTGCCAGCAGCTTGGAGGGGCCCGGATTCAGCACAGATACGCAGTATTTT. Translating it yields CASSLEGPGFSTDTQYF.

This clone showed up just once. The chain has TRBV9 and TRBJ2-1, with D perhaps matching TRBD1 or TRBD2 (5 bases each). From germline, CDR1 is SGDLS and CDR2 YYNGEE. V gave up 3 bases and J gave up 8 bases, with 18 bases separating them. The CDR3 sequence is 15 residues long. The CDR3, as DNA: TGTGCCAGCAGCGGCGTTATCCGGGACCTCGATGAGCAGTTCTTC. This gives the protein CASSGVIRDLDEQFF.

The chain has TRBV5-8 and TRBJ1-1, with 7 positions matching TRBD1. The germline V gene has CDR1 SGHTS and CDR2 YDEGEE. The V gene end was trimmed by 0 bases and the J gene end by 6 bases; junction bases not matched to a gene: 8. This CDR3 has 15 residues. Here the CDR3 reads CASSLGAGGSSEAFF. The DNA of the CDR3 is TGTGCCAGCAGCTTGGGCGCAGGGGGGTCCTCTGAAGCTTTCTTT. The whole variable domain, remainder taken from reference TRBV5-8 and TRBJ1-1, is EAGVTQSPTHLIKTRGQQATLRCSPISGHTSVYWYQQALGLGLQFLLWYDEGEERNRGNFPPRFSGRQFPNYSSELNVNALELEDSALYLCASSLGAGGSSEAFFGQGTRLTVV.

The V call is TRBV18, the J call TRBJ1-2; D is undetermined. Germline CDR1 is KGHSH and CDR2 is LQKENI. Trimming took 4 bases from V and 0 from J, leaving 21 bases between them. This CDR3 has 18 amino acids. CDR3 coding DNA: TGTGCCAGCTCACTACAGCGAGCAAGGGTACAACCTAACTATGGCTACACCTTC. It translates to CASSLQRARVQPNYGYTF. Looking up the rest from reference TRBV18 and TRBJ1-2 gives the full variable domain: NAGVMQNPRHLVRRRGQEARLRCSPMKGHSHVYWYRQLPEEGLKFMVYLQKENIIDESGMPKERFSAEFPKEGPSILRIQQVVRGDSAAYFCASSLQRARVQPNYGYTFGSGTRLTVV.

CDR3 sequence reads: CASSHNQRNTEAFF. In DNA form, the CDR3 reads TGTGCCAGTAGTCATAATCAACGGAACACTGAAGCTTTCTTT. The chain is built from TRBV19 and TRBJ1-1; D call uncertain. Between the trimmed V and J ends, which lost 5 bases and 1 base, there was a span of 11 bases. The CDR3 length is 14 residues. The V gene's germline CDR1 is LNHDA and CDR2 SQIVND (reference sequence).

The V call is TRBV28, the J call TRBJ1-3; no reliable D call. With 3 bases removed from V and 0 bases from J, the gap between germline ends came to 6 bases. Germline V gives CDR1 MDHEN, CDR2 SYDVKM. The CDR3 loop spans 14 amino acids. CDR3 DNA sequence: TGTGCCAGCAGTTTGGGTTTCTCTGGAAACACCATATATTTT. The encoded protein is CASSLGFSGNTIYF.

The chain uses TRBV30 and TRBJ1-3; no clear D. With 4 bases removed from V and 4 bases from J, the gap between germline ends came to 11 bases. Germline V CDR1 and CDR2: GTSNPN, SVGIG (reference sequence). The CDR3 runs to 13 residues. This chain's CDR3 is CAWKIKSGNTIYF. The CDR3 nucleotides are TGTGCCTGGAAAATTAAGAGCGGAAACACCATATATTTT.

The chain links TRBV7-9 to TRBJ1-2, with D possibly being TRBD1 (5 bases). CDR3 size: 16 residues. The V end was cut by 2 bases, the J end by 4 bases, with 17 bases between. CDR1 and CDR2 (germline): SEHNR, FQNEAQ (reference sequence). This CDR3 is CASSLLGQGSSYGYTF. CDR3 nucleotides: TGTGCCAGCAGCTTATTAGGACAAGGCAGCTCCTATGGCTACACCTTC. The whole variable domain, remainder taken from reference TRBV7-9 and TRBJ1-2, is DTGVSQNPRHKITKRGQNVTFRCDPISEHNRLYWYRQTLGQGPEFLTYFQNEAQLEKSRLLSDRFSAERPKGSFSTLEIQRTEQGDSAMYLCASSLLGQGSSYGYTFGSGTRLTVV.

The rearrangement links TRBV6-5 to TRBJ2-3; no firm D call. The CDR3 is 14 residues long. CDR1 is MNHEY and CDR2 is SVGAGI in the germline V gene. V dropped 2 bases and J dropped 0 bases, with 6 bases sitting between them. The CDR3 loop reads CASSYEISTDTQYF. The DNA for the CDR3 is TGTGCCAGCAGTTACGAGATAAGCACAGATACGCAGTATTTT.